The rows below give T cell receptor beta chains drawn from one sample of a study of identical twins. TCRdb passed the 5' RACE reads through MiXCR, listing each CDR3 protein once. The table records under 300,000 distinct CDR3 sequences, about 13% of them present only once. These data also featured in a second study, about yellow fever vaccine responses in identical twins.

Sequencing used memory (CD45RO+) T cells sorted from blood. The receptors come from a woman aged 18-29 years in good health. Both conserved end residues are trimmed from each CDR3.

>TRBJ2-3|TRBV7-8|14
ASSKTGGRSSDTQY
>TRBJ2-7|TRBV2|13
ASRRSERDSYEQY
>TRBJ2-7|TRBV4-3|15
ASSQDGLAGVFHEQY
>TRBJ2-3|TRBV5-1|17
ASSLTGTSGSGSTDTQY
>TRBJ1-1|TRBV7-2|14
ASSSETGWVSTEAF
>TRBJ2-1|TRBV11-2|11
ASSLGLWDEQF
>TRBJ1-2|TRBV12-3/TRBV12-4|12
ASSLRQANYGYT
>TRBJ1-1|TRBV12-3/TRBV12-4|12
ASRLQGRNTEAF
>TRBJ2-3|TRBV9|13
ASSVTGTITDTQY
>TRBJ2-7|TRBV6-1|11
ASKFGLSNEQY
>TRBJ1-1|TRBV20-1|10
RPGQSNTEAF
>TRBJ1-3|TRBV6-1|13
ASGKTGQGRNTIY
>TRBJ2-3|TRBV7-9|10
ASSVQGDTQY
>TRBJ2-3|TRBV4-2|14
ASSQELGEGTDTQY